The following is a T cell receptor (beta chain) sequence with its context. At one end the junction does not follow the germline gene, possibly because of a read error. Germline V CDR1 and CDR2: MRHNA, SNTAGT. CDR3 length equals 13 residues. The record originates from a study of prognosis after radiotherapy for stage I lung cancer. The overall study: In fourteen patients the disease was a newly diagnosed primary stage I lung tumor, whereas several had oligometastatic NSCLC following surgical resection of the primary tumor.

Multiplex PCR in two rounds served to amplify TCR beta CDR3 from genomic DNA. Gene-specific TRBV and TRBJ primers were used in PCR round one. Each CDR3 protein gets one entry after TCRdb re-called the multiplex PCR reads with MiXCR. The data hold about 27,000 distinct CDR3 sequences, with 35% to 55% observed a single time. This sequence joins TRBV6-4 and TRBJ1-1; weak D call: TRBD1 (5 bases). The receptor's source is a donor at least 50 years old with non-small cell lung cancer. This material consisted of PBMCs, taken before or after stereotactic body radiation therapy (not recorded which). This CDR3 reads CVSSYAGCTEAFF. CDR3 coding DNA: TGTGTCAGCAGTTACGCAGGGTGCACTGAAGCTTTCTTT.